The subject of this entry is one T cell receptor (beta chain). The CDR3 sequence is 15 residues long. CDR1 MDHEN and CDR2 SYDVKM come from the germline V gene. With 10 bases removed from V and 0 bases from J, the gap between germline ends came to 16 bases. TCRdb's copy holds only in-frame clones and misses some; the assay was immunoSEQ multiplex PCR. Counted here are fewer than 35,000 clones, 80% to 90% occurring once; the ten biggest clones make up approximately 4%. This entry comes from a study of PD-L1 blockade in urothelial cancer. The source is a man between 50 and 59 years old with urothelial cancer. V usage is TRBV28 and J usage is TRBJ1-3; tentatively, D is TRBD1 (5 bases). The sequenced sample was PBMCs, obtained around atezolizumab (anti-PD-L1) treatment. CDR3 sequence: CATNGGGNSGNTIYF. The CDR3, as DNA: TGTGCCACCAACGGGGGGGGGAACTCTGGAAACACCATATATTTT.